These 29 T cell receptor beta chains came from one sample sequenced in a study of brain T cells in children with intractable seizures. Profiled with immunoSEQ multiplex PCR; TCRdb holds only in-frame clones, not every one. The table lists tens of thousands of clones, approximately 94% of them singletons, with roughly 1.5% in the top ten. This material consisted of peripheral blood, taken at surgery. These receptors were collected from a boy younger than two with tuberous sclerosis and intractable seizures.

J is TRBJ2-7 and V is TRBV19; 7 bases are shared with TRBD2. Germline CDR1 LNHDA, CDR2 SQIVND (reference sequence). J was trimmed by 6 bases and V by 6 bases; bases with no gene match: 11. The CDR3 has 14 amino acids. The CDR3 sequence is CASSMSSGALEQYF. CDR3 in DNA: TGTGCCAGTAGCATGTCCAGCGGGGCTCTCGAGCAGTACTTC. The entire variable domain, with the rest obtained from reference TRBV19 and TRBJ2-7, is as follows: DGGITQSPKYLFRKEGQNVTLSCEQNLNHDAMYWYRQDPGQGLRLIYYSQIVNDFQKGDIAEGYSVSREKKESFPLTVTSAQKNPTAFYLCASSMSSGALEQYFGPGTRLTVT.

DNA for the CDR3: TGTGCCAGCAGTCGATACACAGGGGGAAACACTGAAGCTTTCTTT. Its protein product is CASSRYTGGNTEAFF. V gene TRBV28 combines with J gene TRBJ1-1; the match to TRBD1 covers 8 bases. Germline V gives CDR1 MDHEN, CDR2 SYDVKM. CDR3 length: 15 residues. V lost 5 bases and J lost 2; bases outside the gene matches: 7.

The count of this clone is one. This sequence joins TRBV5-1 and TRBJ2-7; D is possibly TRBD1 (5 bases). Trimming left V 0 bases short and J 5 bases short, with 18 bases between. CDR3 length equals 16 residues. In germline, CDR1 is SGHRS, CDR2 YFSETQ. The CDR3 region is CASSLDVDAGIHEQYF. The CDR3 nucleotides are TGCGCCAGCAGCTTGGACGTCGACGCAGGGATCCACGAGCAGTACTTC. Full variable domain (rest looked up from reference TRBV5-1 and TRBJ2-7): KAGVTQTPRYLIKTRGQQVTLSCSPISGHRSVSWYQQTPGQGLQFLFEYFSETQRNKGNFPGRFSGRQFSNSRSEMNVSTLELGDSALYLCASSLDVDAGIHEQYFGPGTRLTVT.

The chain uses TRBV30 and TRBJ1-1; D not resolved. From germline, CDR1 is GTSNPN and CDR2 SVGIG (reference sequence). CDR3 length: 11 residues. The V gene lost 4 bases and the J gene lost 7 bases, with 10 bases spanning the gap. Here the CDR3 DNA reads TGTGCCTGGAACCGGGAACATGAAGCTTTCTTT. It is translated as CAWNREHEAFF.

This clone was observed a single time. The CDR3 DNA is TGTGCCAGCTCATATTGGGACACAGATACGCAGTATTTT. Translating it yields CASSYWDTDTQYF. The V and J genes are TRBV18 and TRBJ2-3; D gene ambiguous. Per germline, CDR1 KGHSH and CDR2 LQKENI. CDR3 length: 13 amino acids. V was cut by 5 bases and J by 2 bases, with 8 bases left in between.

The CDR3, as DNA: TGTGCCAGCAGTAGAGCGGCCCAAGAGACCCAGTACTTC. As protein: CASSRAAQETQYF. This chain uses TRBV27 with TRBJ2-5, with D tentatively TRBD2 (5 bases). Trimming removed 5 bases from V and 1 base from J, with 8 bases in between. This CDR3 region has 13 residues. Germline-derived CDR1 and CDR2 are MNHEY and SMNVEV (reference sequence).

J is TRBJ1-6 and V is TRBV2; the D gene is possibly TRBD1 (6 bases). CDR3 length: 14 residues. Trimming cost V 6 bases and J 10 bases, with 16 bases left between them. CDR1 is SNHLY and CDR2 is FYNNEI in the germline V gene. The DNA for the CDR3 is TGTGCCAGCAGAACTCAGGGGATCGGGTCACCCCTCCACTTT. Translated, it gives CASRTQGIGSPLHF.

V and J are TRBV11-3 and TRBJ2-1; 7 nucleotides align to TRBD1. Germline V gene sequence: CDR1 SGHNT, CDR2 YENEEA. The CDR3 totals 15 residues. Unmatched junction bases numbered 11, after V lost 5 bases and J lost 7 bases. For the CDR3, the DNA is TGTGCCAGCAGCGTCCGGACAGGAGCGGTGAATGAGCAGTTCTTC. It codes for CASSVRTGAVNEQFF.

The DNA of the CDR3 is TGCGCCAGCAGCCAGCCCGGGACTAGCGGGATGGGGCAGTATTTT. This encodes CASSQPGTSGMGQYF. The chain couples TRBV5-1 to TRBJ2-3; 13 nucleotides agree with TRBD2. Germline CDR1 is SGHRS and CDR2 is YFSETQ. The CDR3 extends over 15 amino acids. The ends lost 4 bases at V and 11 bases at J; junction bases unmatched: 10.

In this sample, this clone turned up once. The V gene is TRBV7-9, the J gene TRBJ1-2; D is undetermined. Germline V gives CDR1 SEHNR, CDR2 FQNEAQ (reference sequence). V was clipped by 1 base and J by 4 bases, with 7 bases between them. The CDR3 spans 13 residues. The CDR3 DNA reads TGTGCCAGCAGCTTAGTTGGCAGCTATGGCTACACCTTC. Its translation is CASSLVGSYGYTF.

This chain uses TRBV5-5 with TRBJ2-1, with 13 bases matching TRBD2. The CDR3 is made up of 16 amino acids. Trimming took 4 bases from V and 5 from J; bases not matched to a gene: 6. Germline CDR1 SGHKS, CDR2 YYEKEE (reference sequence). Here the CDR3 reads CASSLYGLAGDNEQFF. The CDR3 coding sequence is TGTGCCAGCAGCCTATATGGACTAGCGGGGGACAATGAGCAGTTCTTC.

This clone was seen only a few times. V usage is TRBV3-1 (or the pseudogene TRBV3-2) and J usage is TRBJ1-1; 7 bases fit TRBD1. The germline gives CDR1 LGHDT, CDR2 YNNKEL (reference sequence). The CDR3 sequence is 13 residues long. Trimming removed 5 bases from V and 4 bases from J; junction bases left unmatched: 4. CDR3 protein: CASSVRDSTEAFF. CDR3 DNA: TGTGCCAGCAGCGTAAGGGACAGCACTGAAGCTTTCTTT.

This clone came up a few times. The same CDR3 is also encoded by other DNA sequences in this sample. The CDR3 spells CASSISSGHTEAFF. CDR3 bases: TGTGCCAGTAGTATATCATCAGGACACACTGAAGCTTTCTTT. This chain joins TRBV19 and TRBJ1-1; no clear D gene. The V gene lost 2 bases and the J gene lost 3 bases, with 10 bases spanning the gap. This CDR3 has 14 amino acids. Germline V CDR1 and CDR2: LNHDA, SQIVND (reference sequence).

The CDR3, as DNA: TGTGCCAGCAGCGAGGGGGGGAGAAGCTCCTACGAGCAGTACTTC. It yields the protein CASSEGGRSSYEQYF. The rearrangement links TRBV7-9 to TRBJ2-7; maybe TRBD2 (7 bases). Per the germline V gene, CDR1 is SEHNR and CDR2 is FQNEAQ (reference sequence). Trimming took off 5 bases at V and 0 bases at J, with 14 bases between the two ends. The CDR3 totals 15 residues.

The rearrangement links TRBV25-1 to TRBJ2-7; 9 bases are shared with TRBD1. The CDR3 sequence is 15 residues long. Trimming took 4 bases from V and 2 from J; bases not matched to a gene: 6. Germline CDR1 MGHDK, CDR2 SYGVNS. The CDR3 DNA sequence: TGTGCCAGCAGTGCCCGACAGGGGGGACCCTACGAGCAGTACTTC. It codes for CASSARQGGPYEQYF.

This clone is classed as medium-sized. The CDR3 protein is CASSPGQGGHGYTF. The CDR3 DNA is TGTGCCAGCAGCCCCGGACAGGGAGGGCATGGCTACACCTTC. The chain recombines TRBV7-9 with TRBJ1-2; 8 nucleotides agree with TRBD1. The CDR3 sequence is 14 residues long. The germline CDR1 and CDR2 sequences are SEHNR and FQNEAQ (reference sequence). With V trimmed by 5 bases and J by 6 bases, 8 bases remained unmatched.

The chain recombines TRBV14 with TRBJ2-1; 7 bases fit TRBD2. The CDR3 has 15 residues. The germline V gene encodes CDR1 SGHDN and CDR2 FVKESK. The V gene end was trimmed by 3 bases and the J gene end by 3 bases; junction bases not matched to a gene: 5. CDR3 DNA: TGTGCCAGCAGCCAGGGCGGGGGTTACTACAATGAGCAGTTCTTC. Encoded protein: CASSQGGGYYNEQFF.

This chain connects TRBV7-2 to TRBJ1-2; maybe TRBD1 (6 bases). The CDR3 is 15 amino acids. The V gene lost 0 bases and the J gene lost 5 bases, with 13 bases spanning the gap. Germline CDR1 is SGHTA and CDR2 is FQGNSA. CDR3 bases: TGTGCCAGCAGCTTAGCTGGGGGGCTAAGATATGGCTACACCTTC. It is translated as CASSLAGGLRYGYTF. The full variable domain, in which reference TRBV7-2 and TRBJ1-2 provide the parts outside the CDR3, is GAGVSQSPSNKVTEKGKDVELRCDPISGHTALYWYRQSLGQGLEFLIYFQGNSAPDKSGLPSDRFSAERTGGSVSTLTIQRTQQEDSAVYLCASSLAGGLRYGYTFGSGTRLTVV.

For this clone: This specimen includes other DNA sequences encoding the same CDR3. J is TRBJ2-5 and V is TRBV6-5, with TRBD2 matching over 8 bases. Looked up from germline, CDR1 is MNHEY and CDR2 is SVGAGI. Trimming removed 11 bases from V and 5 bases from J; junction bases left unmatched: 7. The CDR3 totals 12 residues. The CDR3 nucleotides read TGTGCCGGTCGGGGGGGCGGGGAGACCCAGTACTTC. Protein: CAGRGGGETQYF.

The V gene is TRBV4-1, the J gene TRBJ1-2; the D gene is possibly TRBD1 (5 bases). Germline V lookup: CDR1 MGHRA, CDR2 YSYEKL. Between the trimmed V and J ends, which lost 0 bases and 10 bases, there was a span of 12 bases. The CDR3 has 13 residues. CDR3 residues: CASSQDGGEVYTF. The CDR3, as DNA: TGCGCCAGCAGCCAAGATGGAGGGGAAGTCTACACCTTC.

This clone was recorded only once. The V gene is TRBV7-9, the J gene TRBJ2-5; D gene ambiguous. The germline V gene has CDR1 SEHNR and CDR2 FQNEAQ (reference sequence). The CDR3 is 14 residues long. The V gene lost 5 bases and the J gene lost 2 bases, with 12 bases spanning the gap. The CDR3 bases are TGTGCCAGCAGCGGAGAGTACACACAAGAGACCCAGTACTTC. As protein: CASSGEYTQETQYF.

The chain carries TRBV19 and TRBJ2-1; TRBD1 agrees at 7 bases. Germline V gene lookup returns CDR1 LNHDA and CDR2 SQIVND (reference sequence). The length of the CDR3 is 14 residues. V trimming: 5 bases; J trimming: 3 bases; junction bases outside the gene matches: 4. The CDR3 here is CASSGSGGYNEQFF. DNA of the CDR3: TGTGCCAGTAGTGGTTCAGGGGGCTACAATGAGCAGTTCTTC.

The chain uses TRBV6-6 and TRBJ1-3; TRBD1 might be the D (5 bases). Trimming cost V 5 bases and J 5 bases, with 22 bases left between them. Germline V gives CDR1 MNHNY, CDR2 SVGAGI (reference sequence). The CDR3 sequence is 17 residues long. In nucleotides, the CDR3 is TGTGCCAGCAGTCAAAAACCCGCCGGGAGGGGAAGAAACACCATATATTTT. It is translated as CASSQKPAGRGRNTIYF.

The V gene is TRBV19, the J gene TRBJ1-3; D is uncertain. V was trimmed by 6 bases and J by 4 bases, leaving 10 bases between them. CDR1 and CDR2 (germline): LNHDA, SQIVND (reference sequence). This CDR3 region has 13 residues. The CDR3 DNA is TGTGCCAGTAGCACTCCGCTCGGAAACACCATATATTTT. The encoded protein is CASSTPLGNTIYF.

The chain is built from TRBV2 and TRBJ1-1, with a weak D call TRBD1 (6 bases). V was clipped by 9 bases and J by 5 bases, with 13 bases between them. Germline lookup yields CDR1 SNHLY and CDR2 FYNNEI. The CDR3 consists of 12 residues. In nucleotides, the CDR3 is TGTGCCAGACGAACAGGGAGGACTGAAGCTTTCTTT. Encoded protein: CARRTGRTEAFF. The whole variable domain, remainder taken from reference TRBV2 and TRBJ1-1, is EPEVTQTPSHQVTQMGQEVILRCVPISNHLYFYWYRQILGQKVEFLVSFYNNEISEKSEIFDDQFSVERPDGSNFTLKIRSTKLEDSAMYFCARRTGRTEAFFGQGTRLTVV.

V is TRBV11-3 and J is TRBJ2-7; TRBD2 is a possible D gene (6 bases). CDR1 and CDR2 from the germline V gene are SGHNT and YENEEA. The CDR3 consists of 17 residues. V lost 5 bases, J lost 0 bases, and 20 bases lay in between. The CDR3 region has the DNA TGTGCCAGCAGCCTAGGCCCTCTGGGGGGTCTCTCCTACGAGCAGTACTTC. Protein: CASSLGPLGGLSYEQYF.

V gene TRBV10-3 combines with J gene TRBJ2-7; D may be TRBD1 (7 bases). CDR1 and CDR2 (germline): ENHRY, SYGVKD. V was trimmed by 2 bases and J by 4 bases, leaving 12 bases between them. The CDR3 totals 14 residues. CDR3 nucleotides: TGTGCCATCAGTGAGAGGAGGGGGCTATACGAGCAGTACTTC. The encoded protein is CAISERRGLYEQYF.

V is TRBV27 and J is TRBJ2-7; D gene unclear. The CDR3 spans 13 residues. The V end was cut by 1 base, the J end by 0 bases, with 4 bases between. Per germline, CDR1 MNHEY and CDR2 SMNVEV (reference sequence). In nucleotides, the CDR3 is TGTGCCAGCAGTTTATACAACTCCTACGAGCAGTACTTC. Translation gives CASSLYNSYEQYF.

The chain links TRBV11-3 to TRBJ2-1; 9 bases match TRBD2. Per germline, CDR1 SGHNT and CDR2 YENEEA. This CDR3 comprises 16 residues. V trimming: 4 bases; J trimming: 5 bases; junction bases outside the gene matches: 9. CDR3 sequence (DNA): TGTGCCAGCAGCTCGCTGAGGACTAGCGAAGACAATGAGCAGTTCTTC. Translating it yields CASSSLRTSEDNEQFF. Looking up the rest from reference TRBV11-3 and TRBJ2-1 gives the full variable domain: EAGVVQSPRYKIIEKKQPVAFWCNPISGHNTLYWYLQNLGQGPELLIRYENEEAVDDSQLPKDRFSAERLKGVDSTLKIQPAELGDSAVYLCASSSLRTSEDNEQFFGPGTRLTVL.